This TCR beta chain originates from a study of T cell responses to AZD1222 COVID-19 vaccine. Study results and limitations: Sampling captured repertoires only after the peak T cell response.

For this clone: Its antigen is currently unknown.

CDR3 size: 14 residues. Trimming took 0 bases from V and 6 from J, leaving 11 bases between them. The germline gives CDR1 SGHKS, CDR2 YYEKEE (reference sequence). Generated by immunoSEQ multiplex PCR, the TCRdb table keeps only in-frame clones and is missing some. The table has fewer than 150,000 clones, approximately 94% seen once; the top ten hold around 5.4%. The origin of this receptor is an adult in good health. The chain has TRBV5-5 and TRBJ2-3, with a weak D call TRBD2 (7 bases). Sequenced material: peripheral blood, taken on day 0 of AZD1222 vaccination. The CDR3 loop reads CASSLDGGRDTQYF. The CDR3 DNA follows: TGTGCCAGCAGCTTGGACGGGGGGCGGGATACGCAGTATTTT.